Below are 17 T cell receptor beta chains sequenced from a single sample in a study of regulatory T cells in long-lasting Graves disease. Arm-PCR of CDR3 regions and iRepertoire HTBI primers were used to build TCR beta libraries. From the multiplex PCR reads, TCRdb called clonotypes with MiXCR, one entry per CDR3 protein. Among over 350,000 distinct CDR3 sequences listed, around 13% were seen once. Sample time point: newly diagnosed GD, antithyroid drugs for less than 3 months. PBMC RNA was the source of the TCR library. These data were also reused for a study on T cells in Graves' hyperthyroidism and ophthalmopathy.

Sequencing was performed on peripheral blood mononuclear cells (PBMCs), taken at new diagnosis, from a patient treated with antithyroid drugs. Source of these receptors: a woman aged 45 to 65 with Graves disease.

This clonotype was counted at least ten times. The V call is TRBV5-1, the J call TRBJ1-5, with no clear D. Germline CDR1 is SGHRS and CDR2 is YFSETQ. V was trimmed by 0 bases and J by 9 bases, leaving 10 bases between them. This CDR3 contains 13 residues. CDR3 in DNA: TGCGCCAGCAGCTTGGGCAGTTCAGGGCCCCAGCATTTT. This sequence encodes CASSLGSSGPQHF.

This clonotype was picked up many times. Sequence at one end of the junction differs from germline and may be a read error. V and J are TRBV6-5 and TRBJ2-1; D might be TRBD1 (6 bases). The CDR3 totals 13 residues. In germline, CDR1 is MNHEY, CDR2 SVGAGI. The CDR3, as DNA: TGTGCCAGCAGTGACTCGACAGGCACAAAGCAGTTCTTC. The encoded protein is CASSDSTGTKQFF.

This clonotype has just a few counts. The chain carries TRBV5-4 and TRBJ2-7; the D gene could be TRBD1 or TRBD2 (5 bases each). This CDR3 is 15 amino acids long. The germline CDR1 and CDR2 sequences are SGHNT and YYREEE (reference sequence). V lost 3 bases and J 5 bases, leaving 18 bases between the germline ends. CDR3 protein: CASSWTGTYTDEQYF. The CDR3 bases are TGTGCCAGCAGCTGGACCGGGACCTACACCGACGAGCAGTACTTC.

The chain combines TRBV18 with TRBJ2-1; TRBD2 matches at 8 bases. Looked up from germline, CDR1 is KGHSH and CDR2 is LQKENI. This CDR3 comprises 17 residues. V lost 2 bases and J lost 0; bases outside the gene matches: 6. Here the CDR3 reads CASSPILAESSYNEQFF. In DNA, the CDR3 is TGTGCCAGCTCACCAATACTAGCGGAGAGCTCCTACAATGAGCAGTTCTTC.

This clonotype was seen many times. J is TRBJ2-3 and V is TRBV24-1; 7 nucleotides agree with TRBD2. The CDR3 is 15 residues long. The trim removed 3 bases at V and 2 bases at J, leaving 4 bases unmatched. Germline values: CDR1 KGHDR, CDR2 SFDVKD. Here the CDR3 reads CATSDSGTSTDTQYF. For the CDR3, the DNA is TGTGCCACCAGTGATAGCGGGACGTCCACAGATACGCAGTATTTT.

This clonotype was picked up many times. The gene calls are TRBV3-1 and TRBJ2-7; D not certain. Trimming removed 4 bases at V and 3 bases at J, with 10 bases between. The V gene's germline CDR1 is LGHDT and CDR2 YNNKEL (reference sequence). The length of the CDR3 is 13 residues. The CDR3 DNA is TGTGCCAGCAGCCCAACTCGGAACTACGAGCAGTACTTC. Translated, it gives CASSPTRNYEQYF.

This clonotype turned up a few times. The chain joins TRBV12-3 or TRBV12-4 to TRBJ2-1; 9 bases match TRBD2. V lost 7 bases to trimming and J lost 4 bases; unmatched junction nucleotides: 8. The CDR3 covers 15 residues. CDR3 bases: TGTGCCAGCATTCCTCTAGCGGGAATTTACAATGAGCAGTTCTTC. Its translation is CASIPLAGIYNEQFF.

The gene calls are TRBV12-3 or TRBV12-4 and TRBJ2-1, with 9 bases that match TRBD1. CDR3 length: 15 amino acids. Trimming took 6 bases from V and 5 from J; bases not matched to a gene: 8. The CDR3 DNA is TGTGCCAGCAGAAAACCGGGACAGGGACACAATGAGCAGTTCTTC. Encoded protein: CASRKPGQGHNEQFF.

Only a few counts were recorded for this clonotype. The chain employs TRBV7-8 and TRBJ2-2, with D maybe TRBD2 (6 bases). Germline CDR1 reads SGHVS; CDR2 reads FQNEAQ. This CDR3 is built from 15 residues. Trimming shortened V by 4 bases and J by 0 bases, and 9 bases separated the two germline ends. CDR3 region: CASSYGTANTGELFF. DNA of the CDR3: TGTGCCAGCAGCTACGGGACTGCGAACACCGGGGAGCTGTTTTTT.

There are many counts of this clonotype. The gene calls are TRBV28 and TRBJ1-2; the D gene is possibly TRBD1 (5 bases). V was clipped by 5 bases and J by 1 base, with 14 bases between them. CDR1 is MDHEN and CDR2 is SYDVKM in the germline V gene. The CDR3 sequence is 15 residues long. The CDR3 loop reads CASSTGGGDNYGYTF. In nucleotides, the CDR3 is TGTGCCAGCAGTACTGGGGGGGGGGATAACTATGGCTACACCTTC.

This clonotype came up a few times. The gene calls are TRBV30 and TRBJ2-5; D perhaps matches TRBD2 (6 bases). V lost 1 base, J lost 5 bases, and 17 bases lay in between. CDR3 length equals 15 residues. Germline values: CDR1 GTSNPN, CDR2 SVGIG (reference sequence). CDR3: CAWSGPGGGLETQYF. CDR3 DNA sequence: TGTGCCTGGAGTGGCCCTGGGGGAGGATTGGAGACCCAGTACTTC.

This clonotype occurred many times. V is TRBV29-1 and J is TRBJ2-2; D not resolved. The CDR3 has 15 residues. Germline CDR1 reads SQVTM; CDR2 reads ANQGSEA. V lost 0 bases, J lost 1 base, and 9 bases lay in between. The CDR3 sequence: CSVEDERQNTGELFF. The CDR3 nucleotides read TGCAGCGTTGAAGACGAGCGTCAGAACACCGGGGAGCTGTTTTTT.

In this sample, this clonotype turned up a few times. The chain has TRBV7-7 and TRBJ1-1, with a tentative D call TRBD1 (6 bases). CDR3 length: 14 amino acids. Germline CDR1 reads SSHAT; CDR2 reads FNYEAQ (reference sequence). Trimming removed 1 base from V and 10 bases from J, with 16 bases in between. CDR3 in DNA: TGTGCCAGCAGCTTAGAGGTGGGGGGGGCAGTAGCTTTCTTT. Its protein is CASSLEVGGAVAFF.

This clonotype has at least ten counts. CDR3 amino acids: CASSLELARDEQYF. The CDR3, as DNA: TGCGCCAGCAGCTTGGAACTAGCGAGGGACGAGCAGTACTTC. The chain is built from TRBV5-1 and TRBJ2-7; 7 bases are shared with TRBD2. V lost 0 bases, J lost 5 bases, and 5 bases stayed unmatched. The CDR3 length is 14 residues. CDR1 is SGHRS and CDR2 is YFSETQ in the germline V gene.

This clonotype was seen only a few times. The chain has TRBV2 and TRBJ2-2, with D perhaps matching TRBD1 (7 bases). Trimming cost V 6 bases and J 4 bases, with 12 bases left between them. Germline V lookup: CDR1 SNHLY, CDR2 FYNNEI. This CDR3 is 14 amino acids long. The CDR3 protein is CASSQGGSTGELFF. The CDR3 coding sequence is TGTGCCAGCAGCCAGGGGGGAAGCACCGGGGAGCTGTTTTTT.

The chain couples TRBV5-1 to TRBJ2-7; D remains unclear. In germline, CDR1 is SGHRS, CDR2 YFSETQ. The CDR3 is 13 amino acids. Trimming removed 5 bases at V and 3 bases at J, with 12 bases between. CDR3 nucleotides: TGCGCCAGCAGGAGTAGTGGGGTCTACGAGCAGTACTTC. Its protein product is CASRSSGVYEQYF.

This clonotype was recorded at least ten times. The V gene is TRBV11-1, the J gene TRBJ2-1; TRBD2 matches at 13 bases. CDR3 size: 15 residues. CDR1 and CDR2 from the germline V gene are SGHAT and FQDESV (reference sequence). V shed 4 bases, J shed 9 bases, and the junction held 6 bases outside the gene matches. As DNA, the CDR3 is TGTGCCAGCAGCTCCGGACTAGCGGGAGCTCTTGAGCAGTTCTTC. Protein: CASSSGLAGALEQFF.